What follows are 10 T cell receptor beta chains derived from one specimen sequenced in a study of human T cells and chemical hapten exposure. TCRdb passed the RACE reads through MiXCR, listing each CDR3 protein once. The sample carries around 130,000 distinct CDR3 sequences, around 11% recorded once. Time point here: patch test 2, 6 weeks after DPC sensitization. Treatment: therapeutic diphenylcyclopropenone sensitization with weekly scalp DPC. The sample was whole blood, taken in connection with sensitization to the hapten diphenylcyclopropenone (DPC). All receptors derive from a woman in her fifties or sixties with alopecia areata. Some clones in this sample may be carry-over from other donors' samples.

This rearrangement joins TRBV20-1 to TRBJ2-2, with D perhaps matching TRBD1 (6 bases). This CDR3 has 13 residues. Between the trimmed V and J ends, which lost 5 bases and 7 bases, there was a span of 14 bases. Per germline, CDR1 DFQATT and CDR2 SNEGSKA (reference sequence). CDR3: CSAETGLGGELFF. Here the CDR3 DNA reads TGCAGTGCTGAAACAGGGTTGGGCGGGGAGCTGTTTTTT.

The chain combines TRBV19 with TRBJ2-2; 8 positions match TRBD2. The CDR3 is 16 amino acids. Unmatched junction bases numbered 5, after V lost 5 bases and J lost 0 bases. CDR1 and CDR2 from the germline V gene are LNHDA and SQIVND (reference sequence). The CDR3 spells CASSLPAGANTGELFF. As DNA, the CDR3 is TGTGCCAGTAGTCTGCCAGCGGGAGCGAACACCGGGGAGCTGTTTTTT.

CDR3 sequence: CASSVEVDTQYF. CDR3 sequence (DNA): TGTGCCAGCAGCGTAGAGGTGGATACGCAGTATTTT. The chain links TRBV9 to TRBJ2-3; D ambiguous. In germline, CDR1 is SGDLS, CDR2 YYNGEE. The germline V and J ends were trimmed by 0 bases and 6 bases, with 5 bases remaining between them. The CDR3 covers 12 residues.

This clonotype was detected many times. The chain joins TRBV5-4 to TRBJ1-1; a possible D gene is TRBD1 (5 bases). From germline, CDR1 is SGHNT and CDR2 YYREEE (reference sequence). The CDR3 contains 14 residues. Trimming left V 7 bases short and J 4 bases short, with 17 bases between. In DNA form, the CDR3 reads TGTGCCAGCGCCCCGGGACGGCGCAGCACTGAAGCTTTCTTT. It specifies CASAPGRRSTEAFF.

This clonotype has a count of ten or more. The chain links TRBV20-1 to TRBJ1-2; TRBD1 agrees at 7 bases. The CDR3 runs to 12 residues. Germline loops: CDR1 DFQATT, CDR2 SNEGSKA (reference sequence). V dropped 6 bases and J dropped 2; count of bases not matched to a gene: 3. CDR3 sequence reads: CSATGQNYGYTF. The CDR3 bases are TGCAGTGCAACGGGACAGAACTATGGCTACACCTTC.

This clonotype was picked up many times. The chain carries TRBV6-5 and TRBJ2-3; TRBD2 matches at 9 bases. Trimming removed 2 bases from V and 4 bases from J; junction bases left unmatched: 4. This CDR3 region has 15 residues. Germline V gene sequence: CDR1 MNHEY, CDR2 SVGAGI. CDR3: CASSYISGSADTQYF. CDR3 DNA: TGTGCCAGCAGTTACATTAGCGGGAGTGCAGATACGCAGTATTTT.

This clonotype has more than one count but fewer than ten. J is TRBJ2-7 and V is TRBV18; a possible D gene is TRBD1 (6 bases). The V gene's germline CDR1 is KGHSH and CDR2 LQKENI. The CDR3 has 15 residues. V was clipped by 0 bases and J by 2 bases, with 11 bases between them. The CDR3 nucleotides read TGTGCCAGCTCACCACCAGGGGGTTTTACCTACGAGCAGTACTTC. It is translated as CASSPPGGFTYEQYF.

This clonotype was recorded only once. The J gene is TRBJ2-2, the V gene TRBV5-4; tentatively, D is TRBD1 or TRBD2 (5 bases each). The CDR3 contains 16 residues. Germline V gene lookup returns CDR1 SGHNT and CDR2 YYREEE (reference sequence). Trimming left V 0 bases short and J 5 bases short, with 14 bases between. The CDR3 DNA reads TGTGCCAGCAGCTTGGGGCAGGGCCTAGCTACCGGGGAGCTGTTTTTT. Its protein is CASSLGQGLATGELFF.

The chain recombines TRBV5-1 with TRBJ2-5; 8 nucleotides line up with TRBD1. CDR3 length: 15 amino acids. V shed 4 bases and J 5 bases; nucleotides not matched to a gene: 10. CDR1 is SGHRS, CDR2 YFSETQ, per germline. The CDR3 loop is CASSLFGQGLETQYF. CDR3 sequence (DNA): TGCGCCAGCAGCCTCTTCGGACAGGGATTGGAGACCCAGTACTTC.

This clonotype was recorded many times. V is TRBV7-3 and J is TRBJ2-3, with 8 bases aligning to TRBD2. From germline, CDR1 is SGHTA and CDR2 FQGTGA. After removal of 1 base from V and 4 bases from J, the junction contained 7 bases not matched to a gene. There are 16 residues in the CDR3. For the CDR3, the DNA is TGTGCCAGCAGCTTAAGGGCGAGCGGGAGAGCAGATACGCAGTATTTT. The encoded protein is CASSLRASGRADTQYF.